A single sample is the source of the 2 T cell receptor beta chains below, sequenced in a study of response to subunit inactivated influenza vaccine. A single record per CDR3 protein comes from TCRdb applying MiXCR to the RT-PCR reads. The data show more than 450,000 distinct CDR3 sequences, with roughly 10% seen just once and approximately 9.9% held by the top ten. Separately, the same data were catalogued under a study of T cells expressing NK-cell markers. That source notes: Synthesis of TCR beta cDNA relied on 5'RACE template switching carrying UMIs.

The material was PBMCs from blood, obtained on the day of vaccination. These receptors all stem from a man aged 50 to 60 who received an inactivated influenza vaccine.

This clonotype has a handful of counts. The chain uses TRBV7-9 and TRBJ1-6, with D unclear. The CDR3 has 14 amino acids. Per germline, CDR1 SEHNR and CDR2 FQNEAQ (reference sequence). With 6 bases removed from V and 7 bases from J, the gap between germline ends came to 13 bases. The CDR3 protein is CASRTRDLNSPLHF. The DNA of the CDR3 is TGTGCCAGCAGAACCCGGGATTTAAATTCACCCCTCCACTTT. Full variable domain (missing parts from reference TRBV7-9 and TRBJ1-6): DTGVSQNPRHKITKRGQNVTFRCDPISEHNRLYWYRQTLGQGPEFLTYFQNEAQLEKSRLLSDRFSAERPKGSFSTLEIQRTEQGDSAMYLCASRTRDLNSPLHFGNGTRLTVT.

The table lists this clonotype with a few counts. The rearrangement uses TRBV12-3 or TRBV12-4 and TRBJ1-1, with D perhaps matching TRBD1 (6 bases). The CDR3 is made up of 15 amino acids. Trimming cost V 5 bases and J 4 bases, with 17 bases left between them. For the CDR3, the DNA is TGTGCCAGCAGTCGTTCGGGACAAGTCACCACTGAAGCTTTCTTT. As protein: CASSRSGQVTTEAFF.